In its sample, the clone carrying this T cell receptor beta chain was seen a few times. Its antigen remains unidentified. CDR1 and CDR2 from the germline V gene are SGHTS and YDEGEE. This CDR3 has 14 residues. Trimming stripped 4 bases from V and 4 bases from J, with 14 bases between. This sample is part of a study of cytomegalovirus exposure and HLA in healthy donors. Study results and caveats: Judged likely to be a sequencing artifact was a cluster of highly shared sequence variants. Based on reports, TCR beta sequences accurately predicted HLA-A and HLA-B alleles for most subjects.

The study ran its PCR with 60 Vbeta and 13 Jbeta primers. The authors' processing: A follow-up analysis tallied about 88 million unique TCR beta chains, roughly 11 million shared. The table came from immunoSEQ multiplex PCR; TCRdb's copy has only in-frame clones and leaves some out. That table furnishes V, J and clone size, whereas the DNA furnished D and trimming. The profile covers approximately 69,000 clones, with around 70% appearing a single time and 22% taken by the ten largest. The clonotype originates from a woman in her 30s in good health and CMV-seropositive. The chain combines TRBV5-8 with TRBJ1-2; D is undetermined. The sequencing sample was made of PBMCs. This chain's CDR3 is CASSLSPGFYGYTF. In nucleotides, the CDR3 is TGTGCCAGCAGCCTCAGCCCGGGGTTCTATGGCTACACCTTC.